Listed here are 24 T cell receptor beta chains from one sample, sequenced in a study of blood T cell repertoires in COVID-19. Profiled with immunoSEQ multiplex PCR; TCRdb holds only in-frame clones, not every one. This sample has under 200,000 clones, with roughly 80% found just once. Sequenced input: peripheral blood. The receptors here all came from a man aged 18 to 35 with active or convalescent COVID-19.

The V gene is TRBV5-1, the J gene TRBJ2-3; 10 nucleotides match TRBD2. Trimming at V came to 7 bases and at J to 1 base, leaving 9 bases not matched to a gene. Germline lookup yields CDR1 SGHRS and CDR2 YFSETQ. This CDR3 has 16 amino acids. In DNA form, the CDR3 reads TGCGCCAGCGGGTCTAGCGGGGGTCTCGGCACAGATACGCAGTATTTT. It yields the protein CASGSSGGLGTDTQYF.

Only a few counts were recorded for this clone. The chain combines TRBV28 with TRBJ2-7; 8 nucleotides align to TRBD2. The CDR3 contains 14 residues. Unmatched junction bases numbered 7, after V lost 6 bases and J lost 3 bases. CDR1 is MDHEN and CDR2 is SYDVKM in the germline V gene. The CDR3 DNA sequence: TGTGCCAGCAGAGCAGCGGGGGCCAACTACGAGCAGTACTTC. Residues: CASRAAGANYEQYF. Full variable domain (outside the CDR3, taken from reference TRBV28 and TRBJ2-7): DVKVTQSSRYLVKRTGEKVFLECVQDMDHENMFWYRQDPGLGLRLIYFSYDVKMKEKGDIPEGYSVSREKKERFSLILESASTNQTSMYLCASRAAGANYEQYFGPGTRLTVT.

This clone was seen only once. The V gene is TRBV3-1 (or the pseudogene TRBV3-2), the J gene TRBJ1-3; the D is unclear. The CDR3 covers 16 residues. The V and J ends lost 1 base and 1 base respectively, with 11 bases between them. The V gene's germline CDR1 is LGHDT and CDR2 YNNKEL (reference sequence). CDR3 loop: CASSQALQTSGNTIYF. CDR3 sequence (DNA): TGTGCCAGCAGCCAAGCGTTGCAAACATCTGGAAACACCATATATTTT.

J is TRBJ2-7 and V is TRBV11-2; no definite D call. CDR3 length: 12 amino acids. V was shortened by 1 base and J by 4 bases, with 5 bases between the two germline ends. Germline values: CDR1 SGHAT, CDR2 FQNNGV. The CDR3 sequence: CASSLANYEQYF. The CDR3 DNA reads TGTGCCAGCAGCTTAGCCAATTACGAGCAGTACTTC.

The V call is TRBV28, the J call TRBJ2-1, with D uncertain. The germline gives CDR1 MDHEN, CDR2 SYDVKM. V lost 6 bases, J lost 6 bases, and 12 bases lay in between. There are 13 residues in the CDR3. The CDR3 nucleotides are TGTGCCAGCAGACTCCCAGGCTTCAATGAGCAGTTCTTC. Its translation is CASRLPGFNEQFF.

The rearrangement uses TRBV6-5 and TRBJ1-1; D gene unclear. V dropped 0 bases and J dropped 7 bases, with 18 bases sitting between them. The CDR3 totals 16 residues. CDR1 and CDR2 from the germline V gene are MNHEY and SVGAGI. CDR3 sequence (DNA): TGTGCCAGCAGTTACTCGAGGGCGGAGATTCACCTTGAAGCTTTCTTT. It translates to CASSYSRAEIHLEAFF.

This chain links TRBV13 with TRBJ1-3; D unresolved. The germline gives CDR1 PRHDT, CDR2 FYEKMQ (reference sequence). This CDR3 comprises 14 residues. Trimming pared 2 bases from V and 1 base from J, leaving 6 bases between. CDR3 protein: CASSLRLSGNTIYF. In nucleotides, the CDR3 is TGTGCCAGCAGCTTACGACTTTCTGGAAACACCATATATTTT.

CDR3 region: CASSFGAGGSYNEQFF. CDR3 nucleotide sequence: TGTGCCAGTAGCTTCGGGGCGGGAGGTAGTTACAATGAGCAGTTCTTC. The chain recombines TRBV19 with TRBJ2-1; 8 bases line up with TRBD2. With V trimmed by 6 bases and J by 4 bases, 11 bases remained unmatched. Per germline, CDR1 LNHDA and CDR2 SQIVND (reference sequence). The CDR3 extends over 16 amino acids.

This chain joins TRBV18 and TRBJ1-1; D gene unclear. This CDR3 is 13 amino acids long. Germline V lookup: CDR1 KGHSH, CDR2 LQKENI. Trimming pared 5 bases from V and 1 base from J, leaving 8 bases between. The CDR3 spells CASSTSKNTEAFF. In DNA, the CDR3 is TGTGCCAGCTCAACCAGTAAGAACACTGAAGCTTTCTTT.

The chain combines TRBV7-6 with TRBJ2-5; 9 positions match TRBD2. The V and J ends lost 1 base and 5 bases, in that order; junction bases with no gene match: 11. Germline V CDR1 and CDR2: SGHVS, FNYEAQ. CDR3 length equals 17 residues. CDR3 bases: TGTGCCAGCAGCTTAGTTAGCGGGAGATTGACTGGGGAGACCCAGTACTTC. This gives the protein CASSLVSGRLTGETQYF.

Remarks on this clone: The sample has other DNA sequences that encode this CDR3 too. The chain couples TRBV11-3 to TRBJ2-2; D is unclear. This CDR3 has 14 residues. Between the trimmed V and J ends, which lost 5 bases and 2 bases, there was a span of 9 bases. The germline V gene has CDR1 SGHNT and CDR2 YENEEA. Here the CDR3 reads CASSPRQNTGELFF. The CDR3 DNA follows: TGTGCCAGCAGCCCCCGACAAAACACCGGGGAGCTGTTTTTT.

The chain employs TRBV28 and TRBJ1-2, with D perhaps TRBD1 (6 bases). Deletions cut 2 bases from V and 4 bases from J, with 17 bases between. This CDR3 contains 16 residues. Germline CDR1 and CDR2: MDHEN and SYDVKM. This CDR3 is CASSLTQIQGRYGYTF. CDR3 bases: TGTGCCAGCAGTTTAACCCAGATACAGGGACGCTATGGCTACACCTTC.

This chain connects TRBV30 to TRBJ1-1; 9 bases are a match to TRBD1. V dropped 0 bases and J dropped 4; count of bases not matched to a gene: 3. Germline CDR1 reads GTSNPN; CDR2 reads SVGIG (reference sequence). This CDR3 region has 14 residues. CDR3 sequence: CAWSVQGAGTEAFF. The CDR3 bases are TGTGCCTGGAGTGTACAGGGGGCGGGCACTGAAGCTTTCTTT.

This clone was seen just once. The J gene is TRBJ2-5, the V gene TRBV18, with D tentatively TRBD1 (6 bases). Germline V gene lookup returns CDR1 KGHSH and CDR2 LQKENI. This CDR3 is 12 amino acids long. The ends were cut back, 3 bases at V and 11 bases at J, with 13 bases in the middle. The CDR3 here is CASSPLGQMQYF. The CDR3 bases are TGTGCCAGCTCACCCCTAGGACAGATGCAGTACTTC.

The rearrangement joins TRBV7-8 to TRBJ1-5, with D unresolved. The CDR3 runs to 16 residues. The ends were cut back, 6 bases at V and 0 bases at J, with 15 bases in the middle. Germline-derived CDR1 and CDR2 are SGHVS and FQNEAQ. In DNA form, the CDR3 reads TGTGCCAGCAGTCCCCGCAGAGACTATAGCAATCAGCCCCAGCATTTT. Its translation is CASSPRRDYSNQPQHF. The variable domain in full, with the rest retrieved from reference TRBV7-8 and TRBJ1-5, is GAGVSQSPRYKVAKRGQDVALRCDPISGHVSLFWYQQALGQGPEFLTYFQNEAQLDKSGLPSDRFFAERPEGSVSTLKIQRTQQEDSAVYLCASSPRRDYSNQPQHFGDGTRLSIL.

The chain is built from TRBV2 and TRBJ2-5; 7 nucleotides align to TRBD1. CDR3 size: 13 residues. Trimming removed 5 bases from V and 5 bases from J; junction bases left unmatched: 5. The germline V gene encodes CDR1 SNHLY and CDR2 FYNNEI. This chain's CDR3 is CASSRQGKETQYF. The CDR3 DNA reads TGTGCCAGCAGTAGACAGGGCAAGGAGACCCAGTACTTC.

In the case of this clone: The sample contains more than one DNA sequence encoding this CDR3. This chain uses TRBV19 with TRBJ2-3, with D tentatively TRBD1 (6 bases). From germline, CDR1 is LNHDA and CDR2 SQIVND (reference sequence). V was pared by 3 bases and J by 0 bases, with 10 bases between. The CDR3 is 15 residues long. The CDR3 nucleotides read TGTGCCAGTAGTATTGGACAGACTAGCACAGATACGCAGTATTTT. Amino acid sequence: CASSIGQTSTDTQYF.

The chain links TRBV11-1 to TRBJ1-1; 7 bases are shared with TRBD1. Germline V gene sequence: CDR1 SGHAT, CDR2 FQDESV (reference sequence). Trimming at V came to 5 bases and at J to 2 bases, leaving 5 bases not matched to a gene. The CDR3 length is 14 residues. The CDR3 sequence is CASSPRTGNTEAFF. CDR3 in DNA: TGTGCCAGCAGCCCCCGGACAGGAAACACTGAAGCTTTCTTT.

The rearrangement uses TRBV21-1 and TRBJ2-5; the table's D call, TRBD1, has no DNA check behind it. TRBV21-1 is tagged as a pseudogene. This CDR3 is built from 18 residues. The CDR3 loop reads CASSKELGGTGCVETQYF. The CDR3 coding sequence is TGTGCCAGCAGCAAAGAGTTGGGGGGGACAGGGTGTGTAGAGACCCAGTACTTC.

This chain connects TRBV29-1 to TRBJ2-3, with 10 bases identical to TRBD1. J was trimmed by 5 bases and V by 7 bases; bases with no gene match: 9. Germline V CDR1 and CDR2: SQVTM, ANQGSEA. The CDR3 spans 14 residues. CDR3 nucleotides: TGCAGCGGTATGACAGGGGGCGTTCGAGATACGCAGTATTTT. It encodes CSGMTGGVRDTQYF.

J is TRBJ2-1 and V is TRBV4-2; 15 bases fit TRBD2. The junction had 7 bases not matched to a gene; V was cut back by 1 base and J by 6 bases. Germline CDR1 is LGHNA and CDR2 is YNFKEQ. CDR3 length: 18 amino acids. CDR3 amino acids: CASSQGTSGGAEGNEQFF. As DNA, the CDR3 is TGTGCCAGCAGCCAAGGGACTAGCGGGGGGGCCGAAGGCAATGAGCAGTTCTTC.

This sequence joins TRBV19 and TRBJ2-1; a weak D match, TRBD1 (6 bases). Deletions cut 4 bases from V and 7 bases from J, with 14 bases between. This CDR3 has 14 residues. From germline, CDR1 is LNHDA and CDR2 SQIVND (reference sequence). The DNA for the CDR3 is TGTGCCAGTAGTACGTCAGGGGTGTTTAATGAGCAGTTCTTC. It is translated as CASSTSGVFNEQFF.

CDR3 bases: TGTGCCAGTTGTGACATCTCTGGAAACACCATATATTTT. Translating gives CASCDISGNTIYF. The rearrangement links TRBV19 to TRBJ1-3, with D hard to call. Trimming shortened V by 8 bases and J by 0 bases, and 8 bases separated the two germline ends. CDR3 length equals 13 residues. Germline CDR1 reads LNHDA; CDR2 reads SQIVND (reference sequence).

The V call is TRBV28, the J call TRBJ1-1; D is unclear. Trimming cost V 2 bases and J 1 base, with 11 bases left between them. Germline V gives CDR1 MDHEN, CDR2 SYDVKM. The CDR3 contains 15 residues. This CDR3 reads CASSLIGLTNTEAFF. The CDR3 nucleotides read TGTGCCAGCAGTTTAATAGGACTGACGAACACTGAAGCTTTCTTT.